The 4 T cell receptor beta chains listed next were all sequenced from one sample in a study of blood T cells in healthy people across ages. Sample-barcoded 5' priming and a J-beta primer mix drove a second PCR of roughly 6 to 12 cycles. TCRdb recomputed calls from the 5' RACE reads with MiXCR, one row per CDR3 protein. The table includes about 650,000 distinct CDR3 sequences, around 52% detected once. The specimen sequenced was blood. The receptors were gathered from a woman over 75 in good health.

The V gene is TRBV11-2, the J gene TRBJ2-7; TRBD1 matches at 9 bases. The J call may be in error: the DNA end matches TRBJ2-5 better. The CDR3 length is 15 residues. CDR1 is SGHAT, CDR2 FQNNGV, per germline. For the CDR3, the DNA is TGTGCCAGCAGCTTCGAGGACAGGGGTAGGGAGACCCAGTACTTC. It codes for CASSFEDRGRETQYF.

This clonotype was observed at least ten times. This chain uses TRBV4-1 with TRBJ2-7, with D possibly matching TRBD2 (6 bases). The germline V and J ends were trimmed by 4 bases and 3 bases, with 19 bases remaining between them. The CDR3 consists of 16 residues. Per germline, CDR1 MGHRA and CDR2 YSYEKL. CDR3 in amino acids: CASSPRDSAGIYEQYF. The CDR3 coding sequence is TGCGCCAGCAGCCCCCGGGACTCTGCTGGGATCTACGAGCAGTACTTC.

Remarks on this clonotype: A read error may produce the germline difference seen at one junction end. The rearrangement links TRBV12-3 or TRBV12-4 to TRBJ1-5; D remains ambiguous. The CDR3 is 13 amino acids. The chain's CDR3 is CASSPFSDQPQNF. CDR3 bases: TGTGCCAGCAGCCCATTCTCGGATCAGCCCCAGAATTTT.

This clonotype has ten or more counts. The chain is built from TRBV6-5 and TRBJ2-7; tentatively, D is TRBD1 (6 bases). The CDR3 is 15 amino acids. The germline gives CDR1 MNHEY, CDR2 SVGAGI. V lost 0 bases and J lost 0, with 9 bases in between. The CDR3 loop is CASSYSATGSYEQYF. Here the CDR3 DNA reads TGTGCCAGCAGTTACTCCGCGACAGGCTCCTACGAGCAGTACTTC.